A single sample is the source of the 4 T cell receptor beta chains below, sequenced in a study of T cell responses to AZD1222 COVID-19 vaccine. Produced via immunoSEQ multiplex PCR; TCRdb's table is partial and in-frame only. Among 250,000 to 300,000 clones listed, approximately 94% were seen once. Sequencing was performed on peripheral blood, taken 28 days after the second AZD1222 dose. The receptors come from an adult who received the AZD1222 COVID-19 vaccine.

The chain uses TRBV4-2 and TRBJ2-1; 9 bases map to TRBD2. J was trimmed by 8 bases and V by 1 base; bases with no gene match: 9. There are 16 residues in the CDR3. CDR1 is LGHNA and CDR2 is YNFKEQ in the germline V gene. CDR3 amino acids: CASSQAGGGAVDEQFF. The CDR3 region has the DNA TGTGCCAGCAGCCAAGCAGGCGGGGGGGCCGTGGATGAGCAGTTCTTC.

This chain joins TRBV5-1 and TRBJ2-7; D is undetermined. This CDR3 comprises 14 residues. The V end lost 1 base, the J end lost 2 bases, and 10 bases lay between the germline ends. The germline V gene encodes CDR1 SGHRS and CDR2 YFSETQ. The CDR3 DNA reads as TGCGCCAGCAGCTTGATCTCCCCCCCCTACGAGCAGTACTTC. Translated, it gives CASSLISPPYEQYF. The variable domain in full, with the rest retrieved from reference TRBV5-1 and TRBJ2-7, is KAGVTQTPRYLIKTRGQQVTLSCSPISGHRSVSWYQQTPGQGLQFLFEYFSETQRNKGNFPGRFSGRQFSNSRSEMNVSTLELGDSALYLCASSLISPPYEQYFGPGTRLTVT.

The rearrangement joins TRBV30 to TRBJ1-5; no definite D call. The germline V gene encodes CDR1 GTSNPN and CDR2 SVGIG (reference sequence). The germline V and J ends were trimmed by 3 bases and 6 bases, with 12 bases remaining between them. The CDR3 loop spans 13 amino acids. Written as DNA, the CDR3 is TGTGCCTGGAGGAAAAGGGCCGGTCAGCCCCAGCATTTT. Protein sequence: CAWRKRAGQPQHF.

Here the CDR3 DNA reads TGTGCCAGCAGCTCCCCTGGGATCACTAGCACAGATACGCAGTATTTT. Translated: CASSSPGITSTDTQYF. The chain joins TRBV5-6 to TRBJ2-3; D ambiguous. Trimming stripped 3 bases from V and 0 bases from J, with 14 bases between. Germline loops: CDR1 SGHDT, CDR2 YYEEEE. The CDR3 is made up of 16 amino acids.